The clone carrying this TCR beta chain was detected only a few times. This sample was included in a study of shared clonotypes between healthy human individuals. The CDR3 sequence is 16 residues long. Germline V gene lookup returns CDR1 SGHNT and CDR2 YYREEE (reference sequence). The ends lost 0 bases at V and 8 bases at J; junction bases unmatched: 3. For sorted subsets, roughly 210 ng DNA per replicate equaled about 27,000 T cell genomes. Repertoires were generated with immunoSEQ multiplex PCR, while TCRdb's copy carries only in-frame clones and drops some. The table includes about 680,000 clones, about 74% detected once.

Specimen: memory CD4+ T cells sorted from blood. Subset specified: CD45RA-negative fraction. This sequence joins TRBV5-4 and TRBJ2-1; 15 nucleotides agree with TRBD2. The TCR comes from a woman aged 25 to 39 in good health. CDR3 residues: CASSLGGTSGRYEQFF. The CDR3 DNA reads TGTGCCAGCAGCTTGGGGGGGACTAGCGGGAGGTATGAGCAGTTCTTC.